Presented here are 23 T cell receptor beta chains from one specimen sequenced in a study of cytomegalovirus exposure and HLA in healthy donors. The method was immunoSEQ multiplex PCR; TCRdb's version includes in-frame clones alone and lacks a portion of them. There are around 150,000 clones in the sample; around 80% occur only once, and roughly 27% lies in the top ten. Sequenced material: PBMCs. The source is a man younger than 45 in good health and CMV-seropositive.

The chain carries TRBV2 and TRBJ2-2, with 12 bases fitting TRBD2. CDR1 is SNHLY and CDR2 is FYNNEI in the germline V gene. Trimming removed 6 bases from V and 1 base from J; junction bases left unmatched: 6. This CDR3 contains 17 residues. In DNA, the CDR3 is TGTGCCAGCAGCCGATGGACTAGCGGGAAGAACACCGGGGAGCTGTTTTTT. Translated: CASSRWTSGKNTGELFF.

The chain carries TRBV6-5 and TRBJ1-2; D may be TRBD1 (6 bases). The V gene lost 10 bases and the J gene lost 4 bases, with 22 bases spanning the gap. The CDR3 covers 15 residues. The germline gives CDR1 MNHEY, CDR2 SVGAGI. The CDR3 loop reads CATLRPKGGTYGYTF. The CDR3 bases are TGTGCCACCCTCCGCCCGAAGGGGGGGACCTATGGCTACACCTTC.

V gene TRBV6-1 combines with J gene TRBJ2-7; perhaps TRBD1 as D (7 bases). The CDR3 covers 14 residues. V was clipped by 2 bases and J by 3 bases, with 11 bases between them. Germline V gives CDR1 MNHNS, CDR2 SASEGT. Here the CDR3 reads CASSEWGDSYEQYF. DNA of the CDR3: TGTGCCAGCAGTGAATGGGGGGACAGCTACGAGCAGTACTTC.

This clone appeared a single time. V gene TRBV6-6 combines with J gene TRBJ1-1; 7 bases line up with TRBD1. The CDR3 is 15 residues long. The V gene's germline CDR1 is MNHNY and CDR2 SVGAGI (reference sequence). J was trimmed by 3 bases and V by 10 bases; bases with no gene match: 14. The chain's CDR3 is CATEKGAGGDTEAFF. For the CDR3, the DNA is TGTGCCACTGAAAAGGGGGCGGGGGGCGACACTGAAGCTTTCTTT.

This clone was detected a few times. The chain employs TRBV5-1 and TRBJ1-2; 7 bases map to TRBD1. Germline CDR1 SGHRS, CDR2 YFSETQ. The CDR3 covers 13 residues. V lost 4 bases and J lost 7; bases outside the gene matches: 7. Written as DNA, the CDR3 is TGCGCCAGCAGCCCCACAGGGGATCGTGGCTACACCTTC. Translated: CASSPTGDRGYTF.

This chain joins TRBV29-1 and TRBJ1-2; 8 bases map to TRBD1. The CDR3 loop spans 13 amino acids. J lost 5 bases, V lost 0 bases, and 2 bases had no gene match. Per the germline V gene, CDR1 is SQVTM and CDR2 is ANQGSEA. This CDR3 is CSVEDRTGYGYTF. For the CDR3, the DNA is TGCAGCGTTGAAGATAGGACAGGGTATGGCTACACCTTC.

The gene calls are TRBV5-1 and TRBJ1-2; no clear D. Trimming took off 0 bases at V and 6 bases at J, with 6 bases between the two ends. The CDR3 contains 12 residues. The V gene's germline CDR1 is SGHRS and CDR2 YFSETQ. The CDR3 DNA follows: TGCGCCAGCAGCTTGGGAGGAAATGGCTACACCTTC. This codes for CASSLGGNGYTF.

This clone appeared a few times. The chain uses TRBV9 and TRBJ2-2; 8 bases map to TRBD1. V lost 5 bases, J lost 0 bases, and 6 bases stayed unmatched. The germline V gene has CDR1 SGDLS and CDR2 YYNGEE. The CDR3 runs to 16 residues. The CDR3 DNA reads as TGTGCCAGCAGTCTAAGGACAGGGCCGAACACCGGGGAGCTGTTTTTT. Translation gives CASSLRTGPNTGELFF.

The chain employs TRBV18 and TRBJ2-1; 9 bases are shared with TRBD2. The germline gives CDR1 KGHSH, CDR2 LQKENI. The CDR3 is 17 residues long. After removal of 0 bases from V and 9 bases from J, the junction contained 12 bases not matched to a gene. CDR3 in DNA: TGTGCCAGCTCACCACCCTCCCTAGCGGGGAGAACCGCTGAGCAGTTCTTC. It encodes CASSPPSLAGRTAEQFF.

The genes are TRBV7-8 and TRBJ1-2, with TRBD1 matching over 8 bases. The V gene end was trimmed by 5 bases and the J gene end by 4 bases; junction bases not matched to a gene: 6. From germline, CDR1 is SGHVS and CDR2 FQNEAQ. This CDR3 comprises 14 residues. CDR3 in DNA: TGTGCCAGCAGCGCCCTCGGGACAGGCTATGGCTACACCTTC. It encodes CASSALGTGYGYTF.

This clone has just a few counts. This chain joins TRBV2 and TRBJ1-2, with a possible D match to TRBD1 (6 bases). Trimming removed 6 bases from V and 6 bases from J, with 17 bases in between. Germline V gives CDR1 SNHLY, CDR2 FYNNEI. The CDR3 totals 14 residues. The CDR3 DNA reads TGTGCCAGCAGGACAACCGGGACACCGGATGGCTACACCTTC. Its translation: CASRTTGTPDGYTF.

The chain has TRBV7-9 and TRBJ2-3, with 10 positions matching TRBD2. The CDR3 loop spans 16 amino acids. The V gene end was trimmed by 4 bases and the J gene end by 6 bases; junction bases not matched to a gene: 10. The germline CDR1 and CDR2 sequences are SEHNR and FQNEAQ (reference sequence). The CDR3, as DNA: TGTGCCAGCAGCTCCTGGACTAGCGGAGGGTACGATACGCAGTATTTT. Protein: CASSSWTSGGYDTQYF.

The rearrangement links TRBV15 to TRBJ1-1; D is uncertain. V was pared by 1 base and J by 10 bases, with 16 bases between. Germline loops: CDR1 LNHNV, CDR2 YYDKDF (reference sequence). The length of the CDR3 is 14 residues. The CDR3 coding sequence is TGTGCCACCAGCAGAGGAGGGTCGGGAGGGAGAGCTTTCTTT. Translation: CATSRGGSGGRAFF.

The V call is TRBV2, the J call TRBJ2-5; 7 nucleotides agree with TRBD2. The CDR3 is 14 residues long. V dropped 7 bases and J dropped 1; count of bases not matched to a gene: 6. The germline gives CDR1 SNHLY, CDR2 FYNNEI. CDR3 protein: CASTRSGAQETQYF. The CDR3 bases are TGTGCCAGCACCCGCAGCGGGGCCCAAGAGACCCAGTACTTC.

This chain joins TRBV5-1 and TRBJ2-6; the D gene is possibly TRBD2 (6 bases). The germline V gene encodes CDR1 SGHRS and CDR2 YFSETQ. V lost 4 bases, J lost 0 bases, and 17 bases lay in between. The CDR3 has 18 residues. In DNA form, the CDR3 reads TGCGCCAGCAGCCCAGCGCTCGGAGGGATCTCTGGGGCCAACGTCCTGACTTTC. Translation gives CASSPALGGISGANVLTF.

V usage is TRBV4-3 and J usage is TRBJ2-5, with 8 positions matching TRBD1. Germline assignment: CDR1 LGHNA and CDR2 YSLEER. The CDR3 runs to 18 residues. Trimming at V came to 3 bases and at J to 1 base, leaving 13 bases not matched to a gene. Here the CDR3 DNA reads TGCGCCAGCAGCCAGGGGATCGGGACAGGCAGCCTCCAAGAGACCCAGTACTTC. This encodes CASSQGIGTGSLQETQYF.

The chain links TRBV30 to TRBJ1-1; D is unresolved. Germline V gene data show CDR1 as GTSNPN and CDR2 as SVGIG (reference sequence). The CDR3 has 12 amino acids. Between the trimmed V and J ends, which lost 5 bases and 6 bases, there was a span of 13 bases. CDR3 sequence: CAWEVRRAEAFF. The DNA of the CDR3 is TGTGCCTGGGAAGTTCGGCGGGCTGAAGCTTTCTTT.

This chain uses TRBV7-3 with TRBJ1-4, with 7 bases aligning to TRBD1. This CDR3 has 16 amino acids. Trimming at V came to 4 bases and at J to 7 bases, leaving 12 bases not matched to a gene. Germline CDR1 and CDR2: SGHTA and FQGTGA. CDR3 sequence (DNA): TGTGCCAGCAGCTGTATCAGATACAGGGGCCTTGAAAAACTGTTTTTT. It specifies CASSCIRYRGLEKLFF.

The genes are TRBV28 and TRBJ2-3; 10 positions agree with TRBD2. The CDR3 runs to 17 residues. Germline V gives CDR1 MDHEN, CDR2 SYDVKM. V shed 4 bases, J shed 2 bases, and the junction held 9 bases outside the gene matches. CDR3 nucleotide sequence: TGTGCCAGCAGTTCCCGCCTACTAGCGGGGACCACAGATACGCAGTATTTT. Amino acids: CASSSRLLAGTTDTQYF.

The DNA for the CDR3 is TGTGCCAGCAGCTCCACAGGGGGCTTATCGGGGGCCAACGTCCTGACTTTC. The encoded protein is CASSSTGGLSGANVLTF. The rearrangement links TRBV11-2 to TRBJ2-6; 9 bases map to TRBD1. There are 17 residues in the CDR3. The germline CDR1 and CDR2 sequences are SGHAT and FQNNGV. The ends lost 4 bases at V and 4 bases at J; junction bases unmatched: 8.

J is TRBJ2-3 and V is TRBV5-1, with TRBD1 matching over 7 bases. Looked up from germline, CDR1 is SGHRS and CDR2 is YFSETQ. The V gene end was trimmed by 5 bases and the J gene end by 2 bases; junction bases not matched to a gene: 5. The CDR3 runs to 14 residues. CDR3 bases: TGCGCCAGCAGAACGACAGGGACCACAGATACGCAGTATTTT. Translating it yields CASRTTGTTDTQYF.

This clone was found once. The chain joins TRBV5-6 to TRBJ2-7; 16 bases are shared with TRBD2. V trimming: 5 bases; J trimming: 3 bases; junction bases outside the gene matches: 11. Germline CDR1 reads SGHDT; CDR2 reads YYEEEE. The CDR3 extends over 18 amino acids. DNA for the CDR3: TGTGCCAGCAGTTCACGAACCGGGACTAGCGGGAGGGGCTACGAGCAGTACTTC. Amino acids: CASSSRTGTSGRGYEQYF.

The chain is built from TRBV7-3 and TRBJ2-3, with a tentative D call TRBD2 (5 bases). The CDR3 is made up of 16 amino acids. In germline, CDR1 is SGHTA, CDR2 FQGTGA. V lost 2 bases and J 0 bases, leaving 12 bases between the germline ends. CDR3 bases: TGTGCCAGCAGCTTAGACGGGGTTTCTAGCACAGATACGCAGTATTTT. The encoded protein is CASSLDGVSSTDTQYF.